The 11 T cell receptor beta chains below all came from one sample that was sequenced in a study of human T cells and chemical hapten exposure. Time point noted: patch test 2, 6 weeks after DPC sensitization. Specified treatment: therapeutic diphenylcyclopropenone sensitization with weekly scalp DPC. TCRdb analysed the RACE reads with MiXCR anew, one entry per CDR3 protein. This table has hundreds of thousands of distinct CDR3 sequences, around 6% appearing once. Sequenced here: whole blood, sampled in connection with sensitization to the hapten diphenylcyclopropenone (DPC). The receptors shown here come from a woman aged 18-35 years with alopecia areata. Some clones in this sample may be carry-over from other donors' samples.

The chain carries TRBV4-3 and TRBJ2-2, with D possibly TRBD2 on 7 matching bases. The CDR3 runs to 15 residues. V dropped 4 bases and J dropped 4 bases, with 13 bases sitting between them. Germline V lookup: CDR1 LGHNA, CDR2 YSLEER. The CDR3 here is CASSPGRGTTGELFF. CDR3 DNA sequence: TGCGCCAGCAGCCCTGGGAGGGGGACCACCGGGGAGCTGTTTTTT.

This clonotype was observed a few times. The rearrangement joins TRBV7-2 to TRBJ2-4, with D maybe TRBD1 (6 bases). The CDR3 spans 13 residues. Per germline, CDR1 SGHTA and CDR2 FQGNSA. Trimming cost V 1 base and J 8 bases, with 9 bases left between them. The DNA for the CDR3 is TGTGCCAGCAGCTTAGGAGAGGGGGACATTCAGTACTTC. Translation: CASSLGEGDIQYF.

This clonotype was counted a few times. At one boundary the junction diverges from the germline segment, which might be a read error. This chain links TRBV2 with TRBJ2-7; 7 nucleotides match TRBD1. Germline values: CDR1 SNHLY, CDR2 FYNNEI. The CDR3 totals 14 residues. The CDR3 sequence: CASRAELGDSPRGF. In nucleotides, the CDR3 is TGTGCCAGCAGAGCCGAACTTGGGGACAGCCCTAGGGGATTC.

The chain employs TRBV3-1 and TRBJ2-5; no firm D call. The CDR3 spans 14 residues. The V and J ends lost 5 bases and 5 bases respectively, with 15 bases between them. CDR1 is LGHDT, CDR2 YNNKEL, per germline (reference sequence). The CDR3 bases are TGTGCCAGCAGCGATTCGGTAGTATCGGAGACCCAGTACTTC. This sequence encodes CASSDSVVSETQYF.

This clonotype was observed at least ten times. V and J are TRBV6-2 or TRBV6-3 and TRBJ2-1; D is ambiguous. V lost 5 bases to trimming and J lost 2 bases, with 13 bases between them. Germline V gives CDR1 MNHEY, CDR2 SVGEGT. This CDR3 is 15 amino acids long. CDR3 sequence: CASSPMTSTYNEQFF. The DNA of the CDR3 is TGTGCCAGCAGTCCCATGACGAGTACCTACAATGAGCAGTTCTTC.

V usage is TRBV5-1 and J usage is TRBJ2-2; 7 nucleotides match TRBD1. Per germline, CDR1 SGHRS and CDR2 YFSETQ. With 0 bases clipped from V and 2 bases from J, the junction kept 4 bases outside the gene matches. The CDR3 has 16 amino acids. The CDR3 coding sequence is TGCGCCAGCAGCTTGGTCGGGACAGTTAACACCGGGGAGCTGTTTTTT. It yields the protein CASSLVGTVNTGELFF.

This clonotype has at least ten counts. The chain combines TRBV12-3 or TRBV12-4 with TRBJ2-7; D is possibly TRBD2 (6 bases). CDR3 size: 12 residues. V was shortened by 3 bases and J by 7 bases, with 10 bases between the two germline ends. The CDR3 sequence: CASSFQAGEQYF. The DNA for the CDR3 is TGTGCCAGCAGTTTCCAGGCGGGGGAGCAGTACTTC.

The chain combines TRBV11-2 with TRBJ2-1; 14 positions agree with TRBD2. Trimming at V came to 5 bases and at J to 5 bases, leaving 8 bases not matched to a gene. The length of the CDR3 is 17 residues. Germline V gene data show CDR1 as SGHAT and CDR2 as FQNNGV. The CDR3 sequence: CASSPTSGGALDNEQFF. CDR3 DNA: TGTGCCAGCAGCCCGACTAGCGGGGGGGCATTGGACAATGAGCAGTTCTTC.

There are many counts of this clonotype. The rearrangement uses TRBV12-5 and TRBJ1-2; TRBD1 matches 8 bases. This CDR3 contains 14 residues. Germline CDR1 reads LGHNT; CDR2 reads FRNRAP. V lost 5 bases, J lost 6 bases, and 8 bases stayed unmatched. The CDR3 DNA follows: TGTGCTAGTGGTGGGCTGGGGACAGGTAATGGCTACACCTTC. Encoded protein: CASGGLGTGNGYTF.

The chain joins TRBV27 to TRBJ2-3, with a tentative D call TRBD1 (5 bases). The germline V and J ends were trimmed by 6 bases and 3 bases, with 19 bases remaining between them. Germline V CDR1 and CDR2: MNHEY, SMNVEV (reference sequence). CDR3 length equals 16 residues. The chain's CDR3 is CASSSRQLGRTDTQYF. CDR3 bases: TGTGCCAGCAGCTCCCGACAGCTTGGGCGGACAGATACGCAGTATTTT.

This chain connects TRBV6-2 or TRBV6-3 to TRBJ2-2; possibly TRBD2 for D (5 bases). V was pared by 7 bases and J by 2 bases, with 11 bases between. Germline-derived CDR1 and CDR2 are MNHEY and SVGEGT. The CDR3 is 14 residues long. The DNA of the CDR3 is TGTGCCAGCATCCGGACTCTCAACACCGGGGAGCTGTTTTTT. It translates to CASIRTLNTGELFF.